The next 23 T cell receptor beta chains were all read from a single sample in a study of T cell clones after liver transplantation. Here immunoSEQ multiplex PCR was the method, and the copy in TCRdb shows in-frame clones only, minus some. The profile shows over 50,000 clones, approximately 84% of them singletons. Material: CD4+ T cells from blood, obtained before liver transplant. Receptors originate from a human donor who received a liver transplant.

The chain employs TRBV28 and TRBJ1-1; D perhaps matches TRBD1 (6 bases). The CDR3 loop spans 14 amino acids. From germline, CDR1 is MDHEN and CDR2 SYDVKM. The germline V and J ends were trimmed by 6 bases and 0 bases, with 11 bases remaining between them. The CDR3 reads CASRVGGLNTEAFF. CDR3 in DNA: TGTGCCAGCAGGGTTGGGGGCTTGAACACTGAAGCTTTCTTT.

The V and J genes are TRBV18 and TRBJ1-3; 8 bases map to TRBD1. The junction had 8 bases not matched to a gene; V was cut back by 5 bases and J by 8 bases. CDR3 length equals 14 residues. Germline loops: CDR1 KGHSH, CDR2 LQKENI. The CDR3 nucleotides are TGTGCCAGCTCAGCAGGGGGCAGGTGGTACACCATATATTTT. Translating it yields CASSAGGRWYTIYF.

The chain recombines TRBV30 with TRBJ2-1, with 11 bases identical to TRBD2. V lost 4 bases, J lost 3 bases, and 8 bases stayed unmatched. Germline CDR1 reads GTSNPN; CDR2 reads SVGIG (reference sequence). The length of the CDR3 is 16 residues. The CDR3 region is CAWNRGLAGFYNEQFF. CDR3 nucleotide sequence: TGTGCCTGGAACCGAGGACTAGCGGGTTTCTACAATGAGCAGTTCTTC. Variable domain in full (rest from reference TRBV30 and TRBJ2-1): SQTIHQWPATLVQPVGSPLSLECTVEGTSNPNLYWYRQAAGRGLQLLFYSVGIGQISSEVPQNLSASRPQDRQFILSSKKLLLSDSGFYLCAWNRGLAGFYNEQFFGPGTRLTVL.

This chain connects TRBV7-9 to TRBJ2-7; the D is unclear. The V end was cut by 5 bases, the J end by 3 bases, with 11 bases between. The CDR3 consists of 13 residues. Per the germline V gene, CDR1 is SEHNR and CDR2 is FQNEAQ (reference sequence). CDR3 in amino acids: CASSRTGRYEQYF. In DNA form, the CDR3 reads TGTGCCAGCAGCCGTACTGGACGCTACGAGCAGTACTTC.

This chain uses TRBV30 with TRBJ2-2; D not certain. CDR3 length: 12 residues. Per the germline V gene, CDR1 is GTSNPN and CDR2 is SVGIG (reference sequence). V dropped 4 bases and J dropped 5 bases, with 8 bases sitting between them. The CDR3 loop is CAWNPRTGELFF. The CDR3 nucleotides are TGTGCCTGGAACCCCCGTACCGGGGAGCTGTTTTTT.

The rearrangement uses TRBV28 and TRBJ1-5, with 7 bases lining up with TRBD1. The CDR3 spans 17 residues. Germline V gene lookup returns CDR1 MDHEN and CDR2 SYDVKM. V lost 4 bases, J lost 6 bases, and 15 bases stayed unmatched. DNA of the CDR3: TGTGCCAGCAGTTCTGAGCGTCGGGGAGGGGGCTCTCAGCCCCAGCATTTT. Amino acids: CASSSERRGGGSQPQHF.

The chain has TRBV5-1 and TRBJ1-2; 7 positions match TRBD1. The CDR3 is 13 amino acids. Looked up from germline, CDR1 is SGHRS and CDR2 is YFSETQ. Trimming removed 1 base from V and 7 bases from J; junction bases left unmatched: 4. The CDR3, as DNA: TGCGCCAGCAGCTTGATCCAGGGGGTTGGCTACACCTTC. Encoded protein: CASSLIQGVGYTF.

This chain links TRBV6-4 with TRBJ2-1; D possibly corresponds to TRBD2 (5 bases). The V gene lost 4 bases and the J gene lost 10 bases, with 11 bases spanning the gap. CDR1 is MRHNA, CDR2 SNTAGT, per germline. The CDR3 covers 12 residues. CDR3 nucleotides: TGTGCCAGCAGTGGCAGCTCGGGGGAGCAGTTCTTC. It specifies CASSGSSGEQFF.

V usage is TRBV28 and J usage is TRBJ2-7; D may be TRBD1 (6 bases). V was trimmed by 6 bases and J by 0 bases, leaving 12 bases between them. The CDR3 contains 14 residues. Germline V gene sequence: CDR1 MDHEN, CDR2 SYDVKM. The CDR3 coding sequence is TGTGCCAGCAGGGGGACAAAGAGCTCCTACGAGCAGTACTTC. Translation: CASRGTKSSYEQYF.

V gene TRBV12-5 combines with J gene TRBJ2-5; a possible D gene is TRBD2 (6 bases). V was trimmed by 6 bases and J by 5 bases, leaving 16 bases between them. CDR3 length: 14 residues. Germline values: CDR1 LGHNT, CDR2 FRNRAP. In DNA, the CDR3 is TGTGCTAGTGGGGGACGCGCGGGGCTGGAGACCCAGTACTTC. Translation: CASGGRAGLETQYF.

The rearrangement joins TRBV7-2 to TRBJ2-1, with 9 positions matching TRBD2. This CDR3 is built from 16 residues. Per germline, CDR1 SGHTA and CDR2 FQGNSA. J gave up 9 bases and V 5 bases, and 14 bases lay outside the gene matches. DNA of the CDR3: TGTGCCAGCAGCCCCAATCGGGGCGGGAGGGCCACTGAGCAGTTCTTC. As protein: CASSPNRGGRATEQFF. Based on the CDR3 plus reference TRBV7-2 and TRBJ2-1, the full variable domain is GAGVSQSPSNKVTEKGKDVELRCDPISGHTALYWYRQSLGQGLEFLIYFQGNSAPDKSGLPSDRFSAERTGGSVSTLTIQRTQQEDSAVYLCASSPNRGGRATEQFFGPGTRLTVL.

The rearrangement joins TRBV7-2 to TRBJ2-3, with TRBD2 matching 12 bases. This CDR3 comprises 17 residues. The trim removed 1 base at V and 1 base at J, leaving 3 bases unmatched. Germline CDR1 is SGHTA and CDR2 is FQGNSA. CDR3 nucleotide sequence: TGTGCCAGCAGCTTAGGACTAGCGGGAGTCGGCACAGATACGCAGTATTTT. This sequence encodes CASSLGLAGVGTDTQYF.

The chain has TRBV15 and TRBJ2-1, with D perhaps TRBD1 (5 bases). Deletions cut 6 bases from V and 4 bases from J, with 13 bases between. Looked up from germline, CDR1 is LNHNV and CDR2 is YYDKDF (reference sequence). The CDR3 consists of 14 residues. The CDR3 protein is CATRGPQTYNEQFF. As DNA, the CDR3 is TGTGCCACCAGGGGGCCCCAAACTTACAATGAGCAGTTCTTC.

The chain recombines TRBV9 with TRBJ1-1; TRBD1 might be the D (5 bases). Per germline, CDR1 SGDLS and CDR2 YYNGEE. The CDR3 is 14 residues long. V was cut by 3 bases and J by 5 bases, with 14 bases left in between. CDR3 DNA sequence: TGTGCCAGCAGCGACCAGGGAGGGTATACTGAAGCTTTCTTT. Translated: CASSDQGGYTEAFF.

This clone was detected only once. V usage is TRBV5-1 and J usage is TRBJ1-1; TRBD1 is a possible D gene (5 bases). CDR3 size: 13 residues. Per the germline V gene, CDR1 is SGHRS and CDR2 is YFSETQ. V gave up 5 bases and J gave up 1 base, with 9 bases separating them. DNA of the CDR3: TGCGCCAGCAGATTAGACAGGAACACTGAAGCTTTCTTT. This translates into CASRLDRNTEAFF. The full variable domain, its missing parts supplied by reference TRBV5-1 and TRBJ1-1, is KAGVTQTPRYLIKTRGQQVTLSCSPISGHRSVSWYQQTPGQGLQFLFEYFSETQRNKGNFPGRFSGRQFSNSRSEMNVSTLELGDSALYLCASRLDRNTEAFFGQGTRLTVV.

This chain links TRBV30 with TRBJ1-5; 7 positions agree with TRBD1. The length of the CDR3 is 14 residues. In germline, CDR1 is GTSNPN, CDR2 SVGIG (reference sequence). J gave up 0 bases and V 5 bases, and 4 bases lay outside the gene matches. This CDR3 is CAWGQDYSNQPQHF. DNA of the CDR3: TGTGCCTGGGGACAGGATTATAGCAATCAGCCCCAGCATTTT. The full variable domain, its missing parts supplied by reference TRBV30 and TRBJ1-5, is SQTIHQWPATLVQPVGSPLSLECTVEGTSNPNLYWYRQAAGRGLQLLFYSVGIGQISSEVPQNLSASRPQDRQFILSSKKLLLSDSGFYLCAWGQDYSNQPQHFGDGTRLSIL.

The CDR3 region is CASSFRSGAGNTIYF. The CDR3 region has the DNA TGCGCCAGCAGTTTCCGATCAGGGGCTGGAAACACCATATATTTT. V and J are TRBV10-1 and TRBJ1-3, with D possibly being TRBD1 (6 bases). The CDR3 consists of 15 residues. The V end lost 5 bases, the J end lost 2 bases, and 13 bases lay between the germline ends. Per the germline V gene, CDR1 is WNHNN and CDR2 is SYGVQD (reference sequence).

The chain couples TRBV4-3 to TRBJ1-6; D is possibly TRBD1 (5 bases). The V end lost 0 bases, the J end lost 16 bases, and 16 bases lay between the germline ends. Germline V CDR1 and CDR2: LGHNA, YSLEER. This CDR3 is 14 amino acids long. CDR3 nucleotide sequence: TGCGCCAGCAGCCAAGAAGTTCAGGCAGGGTCACTCCACTTT. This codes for CASSQEVQAGSLHF.

The CDR3 nucleotides are TGCGCCAGCAGCTTGGCCGGGGGAACTAATGAAAAACTGTTTTTT. Protein sequence: CASSLAGGTNEKLFF. V and J are TRBV5-1 and TRBJ1-4; possible D gene TRBD1, 5 bases. The germline V gene has CDR1 SGHRS and CDR2 YFSETQ. The CDR3 runs to 15 residues. With 0 bases removed from V and 1 base from J, the gap between germline ends came to 7 bases.

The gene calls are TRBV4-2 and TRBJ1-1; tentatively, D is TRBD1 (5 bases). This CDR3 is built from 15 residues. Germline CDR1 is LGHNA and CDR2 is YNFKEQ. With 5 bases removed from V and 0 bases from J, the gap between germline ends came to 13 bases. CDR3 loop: CASSESTVMNTEAFF. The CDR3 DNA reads TGTGCCAGCAGCGAGTCGACAGTTATGAACACTGAAGCTTTCTTT.

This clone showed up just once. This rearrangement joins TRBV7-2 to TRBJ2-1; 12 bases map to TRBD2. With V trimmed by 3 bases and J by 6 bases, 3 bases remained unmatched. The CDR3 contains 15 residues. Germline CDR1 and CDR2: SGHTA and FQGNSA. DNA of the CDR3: TGTGCCAGCAGCTTTTCTAGCGGGGGGGCCAATGAGCAGTTCTTC. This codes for CASSFSSGGANEQFF.

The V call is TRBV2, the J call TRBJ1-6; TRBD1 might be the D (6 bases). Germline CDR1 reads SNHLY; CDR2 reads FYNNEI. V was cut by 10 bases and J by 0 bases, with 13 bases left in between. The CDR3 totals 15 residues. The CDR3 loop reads CATRQESSYNSPLHF. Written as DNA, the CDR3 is TGTGCCACGAGACAGGAGAGCTCCTATAATTCACCCCTCCACTTT.

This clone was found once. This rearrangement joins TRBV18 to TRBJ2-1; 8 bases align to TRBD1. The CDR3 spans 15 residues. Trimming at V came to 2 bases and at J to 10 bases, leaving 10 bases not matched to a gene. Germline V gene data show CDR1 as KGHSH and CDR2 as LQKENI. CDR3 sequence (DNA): TGTGCCAGCTCACCAGGACAGGGTGTTATAGGAGAGCAGTTCTTC. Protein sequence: CASSPGQGVIGEQFF.